The clone carrying this T cell receptor (beta chain) was seen a single time. The target antigen is unknown. A sample-barcoded 5' primer and a J-beta primer mix were used in a second PCR of roughly 7 to 12 cycles. Every sample gave at least 2.5 million paired-end reads containing CDR3. TCRdb fed the 5' RACE reads into MiXCR, producing one record per CDR3 protein. The sample includes 1.2 million to 1.5 million distinct CDR3 sequences, approximately 38% of them seen just once. The V gene end was trimmed by 0 bases and the J gene end by 5 bases; junction bases not matched to a gene: 13. Germline V lookup: CDR1 DFQATT, CDR2 SNEGSKA (reference sequence). This CDR3 is 17 amino acids long. Aged roughly 6 to 90, donors were systemically healthy Caucasians from Russia. This sample is drawn from a study of blood T cells in healthy people across ages. Study-level results: Estimates based on one million T cells were treated as lower bounds. Measured against age, TCR beta diversity per million T cells decreased in a roughly linear manner.

The specimen was blood. This sequence originates from a young woman in good health. The rearrangement joins TRBV20-1 to TRBJ2-1, with 7 bases that match TRBD2. For the CDR3, the DNA is TGCAGTGCTAGAGAAGAATCAACTAGCGCCTTCCACAATGAGCAGTTCTTC. Translated, it gives CSAREESTSAFHNEQFF.